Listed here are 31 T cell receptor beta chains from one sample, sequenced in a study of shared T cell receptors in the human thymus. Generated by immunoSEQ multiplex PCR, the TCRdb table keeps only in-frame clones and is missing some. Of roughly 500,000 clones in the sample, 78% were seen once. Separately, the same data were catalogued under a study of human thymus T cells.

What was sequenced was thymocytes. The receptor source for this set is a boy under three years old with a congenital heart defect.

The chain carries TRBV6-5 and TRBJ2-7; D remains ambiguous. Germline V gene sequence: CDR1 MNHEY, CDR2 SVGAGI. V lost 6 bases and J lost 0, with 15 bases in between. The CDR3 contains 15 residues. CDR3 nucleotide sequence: TGTGCCAGCAGCCCCTTCCTCCGGAGCTCCTACGAGCAGTACTTC. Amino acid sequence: CASSPFLRSSYEQYF.

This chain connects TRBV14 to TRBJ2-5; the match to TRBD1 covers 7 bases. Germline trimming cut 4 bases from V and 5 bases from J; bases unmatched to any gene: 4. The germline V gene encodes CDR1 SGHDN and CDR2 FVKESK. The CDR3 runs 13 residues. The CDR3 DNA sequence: TGTGCCAGCAGCCCCCACAGGGGTGAGACCCAGTACTTC. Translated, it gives CASSPHRGETQYF.

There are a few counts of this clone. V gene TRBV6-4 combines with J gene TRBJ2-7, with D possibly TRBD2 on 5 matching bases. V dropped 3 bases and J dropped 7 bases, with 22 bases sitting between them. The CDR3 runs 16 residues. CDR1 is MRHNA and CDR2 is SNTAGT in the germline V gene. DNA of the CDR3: TGTGCCAGCAGTGATCATTTGAGGGCAGGAATTGAGGAGCAGTACTTC. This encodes CASSDHLRAGIEEQYF.

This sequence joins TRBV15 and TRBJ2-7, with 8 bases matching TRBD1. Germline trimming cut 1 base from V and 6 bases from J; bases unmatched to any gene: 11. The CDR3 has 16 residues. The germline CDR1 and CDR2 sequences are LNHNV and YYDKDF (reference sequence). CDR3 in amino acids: CATSRALAGGVGEQYF. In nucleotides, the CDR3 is TGTGCCACCAGCAGAGCCCTGGCAGGGGGCGTGGGCGAGCAGTACTTC.

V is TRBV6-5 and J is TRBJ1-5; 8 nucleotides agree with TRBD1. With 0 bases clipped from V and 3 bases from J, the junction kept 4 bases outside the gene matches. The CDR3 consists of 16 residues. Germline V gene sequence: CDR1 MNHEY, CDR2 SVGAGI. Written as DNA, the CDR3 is TGTGCCAGCAGTTACTCGTGGACAGGGCTCAATCAGCCCCAGCATTTT. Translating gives CASSYSWTGLNQPQHF.

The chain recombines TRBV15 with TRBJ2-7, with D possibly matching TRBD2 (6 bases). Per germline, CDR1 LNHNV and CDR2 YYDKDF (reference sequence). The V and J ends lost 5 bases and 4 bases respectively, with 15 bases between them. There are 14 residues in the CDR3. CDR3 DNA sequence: TGTGCCACCAGCCCCGGGCTAGCGTCATACGAGCAGTACTTC. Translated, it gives CATSPGLASYEQYF.

The CDR3: CASSFPGGRYTF. The CDR3 nucleotides read TGTGCCAGCAGCTTTCCGGGGGGGCGCTACACCTTC. The chain joins TRBV5-4 to TRBJ1-2, with D maybe TRBD1 (6 bases). The CDR3 has 12 amino acids. With 2 bases removed from V and 9 bases from J, the gap between germline ends came to 11 bases. Germline CDR1 is SGHNT and CDR2 is YYREEE (reference sequence).

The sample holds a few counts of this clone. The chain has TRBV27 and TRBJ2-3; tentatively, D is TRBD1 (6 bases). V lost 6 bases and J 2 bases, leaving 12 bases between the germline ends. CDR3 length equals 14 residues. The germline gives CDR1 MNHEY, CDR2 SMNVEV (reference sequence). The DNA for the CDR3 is TGTGCCAGCAGCCACACAGGGATCACAGATACGCAGTATTTT. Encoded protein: CASSHTGITDTQYF.

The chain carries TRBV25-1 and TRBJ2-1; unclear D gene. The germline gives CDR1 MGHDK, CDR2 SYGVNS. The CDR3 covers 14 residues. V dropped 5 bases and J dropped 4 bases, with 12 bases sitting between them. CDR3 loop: CASSILVGYNEQFF. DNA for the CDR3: TGTGCCAGCAGTATCCTAGTTGGATACAATGAGCAGTTCTTC.

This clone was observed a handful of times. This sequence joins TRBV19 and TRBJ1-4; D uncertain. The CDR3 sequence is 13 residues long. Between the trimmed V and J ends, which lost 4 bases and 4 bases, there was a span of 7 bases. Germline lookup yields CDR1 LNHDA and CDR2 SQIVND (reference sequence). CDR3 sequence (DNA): TGTGCCAGTAGTACTACAGATAATGAAAAACTGTTTTTT. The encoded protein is CASSTTDNEKLFF.

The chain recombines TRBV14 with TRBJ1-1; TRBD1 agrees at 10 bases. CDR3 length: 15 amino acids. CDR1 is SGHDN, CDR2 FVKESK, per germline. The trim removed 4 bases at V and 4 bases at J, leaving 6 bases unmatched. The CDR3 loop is CASSPGTGVGTEAFF. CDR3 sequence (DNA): TGTGCCAGCAGCCCCGGGACAGGGGTGGGCACTGAAGCTTTCTTT.

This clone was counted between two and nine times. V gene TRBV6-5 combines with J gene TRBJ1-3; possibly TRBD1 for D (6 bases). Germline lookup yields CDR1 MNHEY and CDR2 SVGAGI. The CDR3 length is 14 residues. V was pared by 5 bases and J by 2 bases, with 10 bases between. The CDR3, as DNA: TGTGCCAGCAGTAAAGGGGGTCCTGGAAACACCATATATTTT. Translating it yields CASSKGGPGNTIYF.

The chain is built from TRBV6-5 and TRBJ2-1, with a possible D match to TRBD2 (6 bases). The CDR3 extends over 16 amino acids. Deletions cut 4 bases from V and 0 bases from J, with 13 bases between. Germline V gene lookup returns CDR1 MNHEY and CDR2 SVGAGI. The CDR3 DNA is TGTGCCAGCAGTTCCGGGACTCTGAGCTCCTACAATGAGCAGTTCTTC. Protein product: CASSSGTLSSYNEQFF.

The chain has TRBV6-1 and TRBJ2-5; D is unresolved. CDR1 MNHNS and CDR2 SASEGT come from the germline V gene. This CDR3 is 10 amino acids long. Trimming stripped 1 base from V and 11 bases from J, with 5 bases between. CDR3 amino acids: CASSEVAQYF. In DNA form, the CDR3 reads TGTGCCAGCAGTGAAGTGGCTCAGTACTTC.

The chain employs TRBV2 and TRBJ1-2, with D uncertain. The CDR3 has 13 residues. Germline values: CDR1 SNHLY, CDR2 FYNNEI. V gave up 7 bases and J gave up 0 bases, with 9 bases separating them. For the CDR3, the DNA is TGTGCCAGCAATCGCGGGACTAACTATGGCTACACCTTC. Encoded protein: CASNRGTNYGYTF.

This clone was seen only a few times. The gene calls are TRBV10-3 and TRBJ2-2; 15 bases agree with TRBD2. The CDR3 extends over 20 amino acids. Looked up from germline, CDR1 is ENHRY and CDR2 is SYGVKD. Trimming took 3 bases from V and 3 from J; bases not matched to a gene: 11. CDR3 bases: TGTGCCATCAGTGACTACGGACTAGCGGGAGGGAGAGGATACACCGGGGAGCTGTTTTTT. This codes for CAISDYGLAGGRGYTGELFF.

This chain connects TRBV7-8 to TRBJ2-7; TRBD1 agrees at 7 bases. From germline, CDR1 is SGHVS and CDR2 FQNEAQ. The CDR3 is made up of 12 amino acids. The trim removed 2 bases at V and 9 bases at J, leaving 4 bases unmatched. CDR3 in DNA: TGTGCCAGCAGCTTAACTGGGACAGTGCAGTACTTC. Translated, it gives CASSLTGTVQYF.

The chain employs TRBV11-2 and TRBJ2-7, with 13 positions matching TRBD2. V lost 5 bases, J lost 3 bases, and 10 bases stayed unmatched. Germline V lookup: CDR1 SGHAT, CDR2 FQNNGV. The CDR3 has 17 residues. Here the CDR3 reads CASSMEGTSGILYEQYF. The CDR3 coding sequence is TGTGCCAGCAGCATGGAAGGGACTAGCGGGATCCTCTACGAGCAGTACTTC.

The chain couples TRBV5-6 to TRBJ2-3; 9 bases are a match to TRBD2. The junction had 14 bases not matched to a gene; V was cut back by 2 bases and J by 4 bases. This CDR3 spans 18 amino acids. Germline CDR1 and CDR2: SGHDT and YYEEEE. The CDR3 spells CASSFGRTGREGSDTQYF. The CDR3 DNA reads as TGTGCCAGCAGCTTCGGGCGAACAGGGCGGGAGGGTTCAGATACGCAGTATTTT.

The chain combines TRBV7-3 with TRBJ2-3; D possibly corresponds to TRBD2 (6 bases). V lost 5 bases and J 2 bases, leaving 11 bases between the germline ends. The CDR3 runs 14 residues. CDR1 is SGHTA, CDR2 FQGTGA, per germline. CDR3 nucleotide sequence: TGTGCCAGCAGCCTTAGCGGATTCACAGATACGCAGTATTTT. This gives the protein CASSLSGFTDTQYF.

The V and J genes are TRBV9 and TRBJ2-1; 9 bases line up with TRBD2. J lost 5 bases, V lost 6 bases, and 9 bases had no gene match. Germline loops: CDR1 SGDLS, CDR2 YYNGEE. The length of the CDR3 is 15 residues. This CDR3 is CASTLARTSDNEQFF. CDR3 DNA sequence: TGTGCCAGCACCTTAGCGAGGACTAGCGACAATGAGCAGTTCTTC.

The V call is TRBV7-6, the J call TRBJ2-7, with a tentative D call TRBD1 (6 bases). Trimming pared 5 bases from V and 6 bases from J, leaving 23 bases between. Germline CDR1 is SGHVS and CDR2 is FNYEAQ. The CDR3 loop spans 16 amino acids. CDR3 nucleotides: TGTGCCAGCAGCGACCCACAGCCTCGGGACATCTGCGAGCAGTACTTC. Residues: CASSDPQPRDICEQYF. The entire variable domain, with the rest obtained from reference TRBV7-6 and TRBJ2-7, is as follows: GAGVSQSPRYKVTKRGQDVALRCDPISGHVSLYWYRQALGQGPEFLTYFNYEAQQDKSGLPNDRFSAERPEGSISTLTIQRTEQRDSAMYRCASSDPQPRDICEQYFGPGTRLTVT.

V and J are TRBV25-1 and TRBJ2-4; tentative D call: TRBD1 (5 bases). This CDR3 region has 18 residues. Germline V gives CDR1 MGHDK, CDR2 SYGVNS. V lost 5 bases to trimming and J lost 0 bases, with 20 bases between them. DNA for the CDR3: TGTGCCAGCAGTCCTGGGCTGACAGCAACTTTAGCCAAAAACATTCAGTACTTC. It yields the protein CASSPGLTATLAKNIQYF.

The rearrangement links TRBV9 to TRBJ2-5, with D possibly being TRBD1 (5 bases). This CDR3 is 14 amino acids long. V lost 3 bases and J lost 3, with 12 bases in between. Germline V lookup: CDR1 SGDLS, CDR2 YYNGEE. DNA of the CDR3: TGTGCCAGCAGCGGGGGCACCTTTAAAGAGACCCAGTACTTC. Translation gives CASSGGTFKETQYF.

The CDR3 coding sequence is TGTGCCAGCAGTCACTGGGGGGTGACGACAGATACGCAGTATTTT. Amino acids: CASSHWGVTTDTQYF. The J gene is TRBJ2-3, the V gene TRBV28, with a weak D call TRBD2 (6 bases). The CDR3 contains 15 residues. Deletions cut 5 bases from V and 3 bases from J, with 15 bases between. Germline V CDR1 and CDR2: MDHEN, SYDVKM.

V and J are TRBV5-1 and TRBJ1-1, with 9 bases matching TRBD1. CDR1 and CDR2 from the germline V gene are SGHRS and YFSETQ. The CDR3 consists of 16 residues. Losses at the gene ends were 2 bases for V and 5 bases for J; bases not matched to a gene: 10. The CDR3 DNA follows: TGCGCCAGCAGCTTTGAGCGATGCGGACAGGGGACTGAAGCTTTCTTT. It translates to CASSFERCGQGTEAFF.

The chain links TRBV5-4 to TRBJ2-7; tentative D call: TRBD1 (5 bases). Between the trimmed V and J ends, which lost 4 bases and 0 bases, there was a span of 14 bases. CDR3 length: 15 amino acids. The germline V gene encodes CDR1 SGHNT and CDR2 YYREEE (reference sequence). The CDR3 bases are TGTGCCAGCAGCCAACAGGCCTCAGGCTCCTACGAGCAGTACTTC. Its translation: CASSQQASGSYEQYF.

The CDR3 loop is CASTPRWVTSVSYNEQFF. The DNA of the CDR3 is TGTGCCAGCACGCCCCGTTGGGTGACTAGCGTATCCTACAATGAGCAGTTCTTC. The genes are TRBV14 and TRBJ2-1; the match to TRBD2 covers 8 bases. Per the germline V gene, CDR1 is SGHDN and CDR2 is FVKESK. This CDR3 is built from 18 residues. J was trimmed by 1 base and V by 7 bases; bases with no gene match: 15.

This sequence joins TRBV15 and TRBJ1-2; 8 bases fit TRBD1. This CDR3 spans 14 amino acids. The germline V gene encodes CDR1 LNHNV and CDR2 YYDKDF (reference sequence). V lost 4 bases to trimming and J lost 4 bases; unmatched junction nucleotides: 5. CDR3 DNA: TGTGCCACCAGCACCCAGGGGGCGGGCTATGGCTACACCTTC. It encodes CATSTQGAGYGYTF.

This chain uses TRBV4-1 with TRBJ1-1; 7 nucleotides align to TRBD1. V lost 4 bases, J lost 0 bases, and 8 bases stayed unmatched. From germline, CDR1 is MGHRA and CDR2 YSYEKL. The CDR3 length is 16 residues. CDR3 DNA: TGCGCCAGCAGCCCAATTGCGGGACAGATGAACACTGAAGCTTTCTTT. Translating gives CASSPIAGQMNTEAFF.

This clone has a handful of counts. CDR3 residues: CASSLGDRPVIREQYF. The CDR3 region has the DNA TGTGCCAGCAGCTTAGGGGACAGACCCGTAATACGCGAGCAGTACTTC. The J gene is TRBJ2-7, the V gene TRBV7-6, with 7 positions matching TRBD1. V was pared by 1 base and J by 6 bases, with 12 bases of the junction left unmatched. Germline CDR1 and CDR2: SGHVS and FNYEAQ. This CDR3 spans 16 amino acids.